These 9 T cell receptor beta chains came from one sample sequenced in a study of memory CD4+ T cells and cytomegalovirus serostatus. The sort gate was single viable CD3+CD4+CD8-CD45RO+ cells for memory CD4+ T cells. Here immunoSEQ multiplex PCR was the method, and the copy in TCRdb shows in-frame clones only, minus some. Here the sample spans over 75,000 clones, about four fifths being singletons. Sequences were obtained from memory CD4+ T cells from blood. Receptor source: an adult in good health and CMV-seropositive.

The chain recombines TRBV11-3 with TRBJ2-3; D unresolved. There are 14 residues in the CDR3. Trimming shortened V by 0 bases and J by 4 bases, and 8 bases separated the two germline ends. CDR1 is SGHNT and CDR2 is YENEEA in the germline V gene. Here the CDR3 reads CASSLDWQADTQYF. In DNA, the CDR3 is TGTGCCAGCAGCTTAGATTGGCAGGCAGATACGCAGTATTTT.

The CDR3 DNA reads TGTGCCAGCAGCTTGGAAGGGGGTTTGTCGAACACTGAAGCTTTCTTT. It translates to CASSLEGGLSNTEAFF. This chain links TRBV5-5 with TRBJ1-1, with D maybe TRBD1 (6 bases). V was pared by 0 bases and J by 1 base, with 13 bases between. In germline, CDR1 is SGHKS, CDR2 YYEKEE (reference sequence). This CDR3 comprises 16 residues.

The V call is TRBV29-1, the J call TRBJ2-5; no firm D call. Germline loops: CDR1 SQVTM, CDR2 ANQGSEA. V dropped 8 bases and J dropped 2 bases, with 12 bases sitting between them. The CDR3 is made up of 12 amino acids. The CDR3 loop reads CSIHVTQETQYF. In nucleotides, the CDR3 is TGCAGCATTCACGTAACTCAAGAGACCCAGTACTTC.

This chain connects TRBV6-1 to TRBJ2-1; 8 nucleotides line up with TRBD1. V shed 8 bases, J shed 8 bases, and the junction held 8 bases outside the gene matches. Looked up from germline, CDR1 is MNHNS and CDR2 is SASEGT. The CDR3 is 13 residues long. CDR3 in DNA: TGTGCCAGCGGGGTACAGGGGGTCGATGAGCAGTTCTTC. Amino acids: CASGVQGVDEQFF.

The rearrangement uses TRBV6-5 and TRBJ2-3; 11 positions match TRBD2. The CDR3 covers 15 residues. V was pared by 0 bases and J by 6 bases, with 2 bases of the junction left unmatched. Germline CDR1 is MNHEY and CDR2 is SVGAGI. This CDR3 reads CASSYSASGRDTQYF. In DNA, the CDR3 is TGTGCCAGCAGTTACTCGGCTAGCGGGAGGGATACGCAGTATTTT.

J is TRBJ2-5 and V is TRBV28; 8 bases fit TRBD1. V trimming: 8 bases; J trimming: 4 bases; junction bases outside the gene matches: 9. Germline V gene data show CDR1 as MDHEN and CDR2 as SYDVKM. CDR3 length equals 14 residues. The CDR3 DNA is TGTGCCAGCCTCGGACAGGGTCCCCCAGAGACCCAGTACTTC. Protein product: CASLGQGPPETQYF.

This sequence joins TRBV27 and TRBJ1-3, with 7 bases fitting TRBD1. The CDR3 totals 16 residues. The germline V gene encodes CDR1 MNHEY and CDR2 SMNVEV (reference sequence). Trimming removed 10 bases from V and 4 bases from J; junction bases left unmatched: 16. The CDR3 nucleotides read TGTGCCACCGGGGGTTGGGGTGCAGGGGGAGGAAACACCATATATTTT. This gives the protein CATGGWGAGGGNTIYF.

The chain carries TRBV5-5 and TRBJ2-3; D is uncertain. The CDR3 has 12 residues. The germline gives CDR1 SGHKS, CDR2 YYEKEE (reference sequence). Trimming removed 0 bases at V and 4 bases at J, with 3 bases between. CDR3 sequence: CASSLDADTQYF. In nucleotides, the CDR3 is TGTGCCAGCAGCTTGGACGCAGATACGCAGTATTTT. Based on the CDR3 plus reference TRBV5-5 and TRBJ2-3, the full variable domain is DAGVTQSPTHLIKTRGQQVTLRCSPISGHKSVSWYQQVLGQGPQFIFQYYEKEERGRGNFPDRFSARQFPNYSSELNVNALLLGDSALYLCASSLDADTQYFGPGTRLTVL.

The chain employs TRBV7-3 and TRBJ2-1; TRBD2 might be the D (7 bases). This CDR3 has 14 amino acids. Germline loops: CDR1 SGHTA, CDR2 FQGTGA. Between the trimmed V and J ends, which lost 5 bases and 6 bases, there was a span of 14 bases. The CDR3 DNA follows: TGTGCCAGCAGCCTAGGGGGGGCTCCCAATGAGCAGTTCTTC. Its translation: CASSLGGAPNEQFF.